This entry lists 18 T cell receptor beta chains sequenced from one sample in a study of blood T cell repertoires in COVID-19. Sequencing used immunoSEQ multiplex PCR; TCRdb keeps in-frame clones, though not all of them. The top ten hold roughly 2.6% of the sample, which has 280,000 or so clones, around 84% seen once. Sequencing was performed on PBMCs or T cells enriched from blood (not recorded which). These receptors all stem from a woman aged 45-60 years who had recovered from COVID-19.

The V call is TRBV6-6, the J call TRBJ2-5, with 12 bases fitting TRBD2. The CDR3 consists of 15 residues. Germline V gene data show CDR1 as MNHNY and CDR2 as SVGAGI (reference sequence). The V and J ends lost 6 bases and 2 bases, in that order; junction bases with no gene match: 4. This chain's CDR3 is CASSRLAGAQETQYF. DNA of the CDR3: TGTGCCAGCAGCAGACTAGCGGGGGCACAAGAGACCCAGTACTTC.

The chain carries TRBV5-5 and TRBJ1-2; the D is unclear. V dropped 0 bases and J dropped 8 bases, with 5 bases sitting between them. The germline gives CDR1 SGHKS, CDR2 YYEKEE (reference sequence). This CDR3 is 11 amino acids long. The CDR3 sequence: CASSLVGGYTF. The CDR3 DNA follows: TGTGCCAGCAGCTTGGTCGGGGGCTACACCTTC.

J is TRBJ2-7 and V is TRBV6-5; TRBD1 agrees at 9 bases. The ends lost 5 bases at V and 3 bases at J; junction bases unmatched: 8. Germline V gene sequence: CDR1 MNHEY, CDR2 SVGAGI. The CDR3 runs 15 residues. CDR3 sequence reads: CASSKYPGQGYEQYF. The CDR3 DNA is TGTGCCAGCAGTAAATATCCGGGACAGGGCTACGAGCAGTACTTC.

The chain uses TRBV10-1 and TRBJ2-7; 9 nucleotides align to TRBD2. With 7 bases clipped from V and 2 bases from J, the junction kept 6 bases outside the gene matches. Germline V gene lookup returns CDR1 WNHNN and CDR2 SYGVQD (reference sequence). The CDR3 covers 14 residues. The CDR3 here is CASTISGSAYEQYF. The CDR3 nucleotides read TGCGCCAGCACCATTAGCGGGAGCGCCTACGAGCAGTACTTC.

The rearrangement uses TRBV7-9 and TRBJ2-7; 10 nucleotides match TRBD1. Germline CDR1 is SEHNR and CDR2 is FQNEAQ (reference sequence). The length of the CDR3 is 14 residues. With V trimmed by 5 bases and J by 7 bases, 8 bases remained unmatched. Written as DNA, the CDR3 is TGTGCCAGCAGCCCAGGACAGGGGGTAGGAGAGCAGTACTTC. This translates into CASSPGQGVGEQYF.

This chain joins TRBV7-6 and TRBJ1-2; D not resolved. Germline V lookup: CDR1 SGHVS, CDR2 FNYEAQ. CDR3 length: 12 residues. The ends were cut back, 5 bases at V and 1 base at J, with 5 bases in the middle. CDR3 residues: CASSDFNYGYTF. The DNA for the CDR3 is TGTGCCAGCAGCGACTTTAACTATGGCTACACCTTC.

CDR3 in amino acids: CAWAPAGGGQYF. The CDR3, as DNA: TGTGCCTGGGCGCCGGCGGGGGGCGGGCAGTATTTT. This rearrangement joins TRBV30 to TRBJ2-3, with 8 bases lining up with TRBD2. The trim removed 5 bases at V and 11 bases at J, leaving 9 bases unmatched. The CDR3 is 12 residues long. The V gene's germline CDR1 is GTSNPN and CDR2 SVGIG (reference sequence).

J is TRBJ2-1 and V is TRBV7-2; tentative D call: TRBD2 (6 bases). The CDR3 spans 16 residues. Trimming removed 2 bases from V and 8 bases from J, with 19 bases in between. Germline CDR1 SGHTA, CDR2 FQGNSA. For the CDR3, the DNA is TGTGCCAGCAGCTTAATCGGGGGAGTCGGTCTGGATGAGCAGTTCTTC. It codes for CASSLIGGVGLDEQFF.

The chain links TRBV6-5 to TRBJ2-5, with 10 bases lining up with TRBD1. Looked up from germline, CDR1 is MNHEY and CDR2 is SVGAGI. Unmatched junction bases numbered 5, after V lost 4 bases and J lost 3 bases. The CDR3 is 15 residues long. The CDR3 nucleotides are TGTGCCAGCAGTTCCGGGACAGGGGAGGAAGAGACCCAGTACTTC. Its protein is CASSSGTGEEETQYF.

CDR3 amino acids: CSGTSGVARNEQFF. CDR3 DNA sequence: TGCAGCGGGACGTCAGGGGTGGCTCGGAATGAGCAGTTCTTC. The chain joins TRBV29-1 to TRBJ2-1, with a weak D call TRBD1 (6 bases). Between the trimmed V and J ends, which lost 7 bases and 7 bases, there was a span of 20 bases. The germline V gene has CDR1 SQVTM and CDR2 ANQGSEA. The CDR3 loop spans 14 amino acids.

The chain employs TRBV6-5 and TRBJ2-7; D possibly corresponds to TRBD2 (5 bases). The V and J ends lost 0 bases and 2 bases respectively, with 14 bases between them. CDR1 and CDR2 from the germline V gene are MNHEY and SVGAGI. The CDR3 spans 16 residues. CDR3 region: CASSYSQRTLPYEQYF. DNA for the CDR3: TGTGCCAGCAGTTACTCTCAGCGGACCCTCCCCTACGAGCAGTACTTC.

This clone was recorded only once. The chain employs TRBV7-9 and TRBJ2-2; D remains ambiguous. Looked up from germline, CDR1 is SEHNR and CDR2 is FQNEAQ (reference sequence). Trimming took off 1 base at V and 0 bases at J, with 18 bases between the two ends. The CDR3 is 19 amino acids. The CDR3 sequence: CASSLESGSQTTNTGELFF. CDR3 nucleotides: TGTGCCAGCAGCTTAGAATCAGGCAGCCAGACCACGAACACCGGGGAGCTGTTTTTT. Drawing the rest from reference TRBV7-9 and TRBJ2-2, the complete variable domain is DTGVSQNPRHKITKRGQNVTFRCDPISEHNRLYWYRQTLGQGPEFLTYFQNEAQLEKSRLLSDRFSAERPKGSFSTLEIQRTEQGDSAMYLCASSLESGSQTTNTGELFFGEGSRLTVL.

This clone has just a few counts. The rearrangement links TRBV30 to TRBJ1-2; 8 bases align to TRBD1. The length of the CDR3 is 13 residues. Germline assignment: CDR1 GTSNPN and CDR2 SVGIG (reference sequence). V shed 5 bases, J shed 8 bases, and the junction held 10 bases outside the gene matches. The CDR3 sequence is CAWDPDRVNGYTF. CDR3 coding DNA: TGTGCCTGGGACCCGGACAGGGTGAACGGCTACACCTTC.

This chain links TRBV7-2 with TRBJ1-5; possible D gene TRBD1, 6 bases. This CDR3 contains 17 residues. CDR1 and CDR2 from the germline V gene are SGHTA and FQGNSA. The V gene lost 5 bases and the J gene lost 3 bases, with 20 bases spanning the gap. The CDR3 region has the DNA TGTGCCAGCAGCCTTAGGTCGGGGGGCAGGGCCAATCAGCCCCAGCATTTT. Its protein product is CASSLRSGGRANQPQHF.

The chain uses TRBV9 and TRBJ2-1; TRBD2 aligns across 9 bases. This CDR3 spans 15 amino acids. Trimming cost V 0 bases and J 3 bases; bases outside gene matches: 1. Germline CDR1 reads SGDLS; CDR2 reads YYNGEE. The CDR3: CASSVGTSVYNEQFF. CDR3 bases: TGTGCCAGCAGCGTAGGGACTAGCGTCTACAATGAGCAGTTCTTC.

This clone was counted a few times. The rearrangement links TRBV9 to TRBJ1-1; D is unresolved. The CDR3 is made up of 14 amino acids. Trimming cost V 3 bases and J 2 bases, with 11 bases left between them. Looked up from germline, CDR1 is SGDLS and CDR2 is YYNGEE. The CDR3 DNA reads TGTGCCAGCAGCGGAGGGCGGAAAAACACTGAAGCTTTCTTT. Translation: CASSGGRKNTEAFF.

This clone was detected only a few times. The chain is built from TRBV2 and TRBJ1-6, with 7 bases identical to TRBD1. The CDR3 runs 16 residues. The germline V gene encodes CDR1 SNHLY and CDR2 FYNNEI. The V gene end was trimmed by 8 bases and the J gene end by 0 bases; junction bases not matched to a gene: 7. The CDR3 spells CASVKDRSSYNSPLHF. CDR3 in DNA: TGTGCCAGCGTTAAGGACAGGAGCTCCTATAATTCACCCCTCCACTTT.

The chain carries TRBV2 and TRBJ1-5, with D perhaps matching TRBD1 (6 bases). CDR1 and CDR2 from the germline V gene are SNHLY and FYNNEI. The CDR3 extends over 14 amino acids. V lost 4 bases to trimming and J lost 3 bases, with 10 bases between them. In DNA form, the CDR3 reads TGTGCCAGCAGTGGGGCAGGGGTCAATCAGCCCCAGCATTTT. Its translation is CASSGAGVNQPQHF. The variable domain in full, completed from reference TRBV2 and TRBJ1-5, reads EPEVTQTPSHQVTQMGQEVILRCVPISNHLYFYWYRQILGQKVEFLVSFYNNEISEKSEIFDDQFSVERPDGSNFTLKIRSTKLEDSAMYFCASSGAGVNQPQHFGDGTRLSIL.